This T cell receptor (beta chain) was documented in a study of CD8+CD57+ T cells in acquired aplastic anemia. As for the study in general: DNA recovered from sorted CD4+ and CD8+ cells had a mean of approximately 3 ug.

This CDR3 is built from 18 residues. The V segment lost 0 bases and the J segment 5 bases; nucleotides outside the gene matches: 11. Per germline, CDR1 KGHDR and CDR2 SFDVKD. The TCR beta profiling, which covered VDJ combination and CDR3 sequence, was carried out using genomic DNA as the template. TCRdb recomputed calls from the reads with MiXCR, one row per CDR3 protein. The table includes just over 150,000 distinct CDR3 sequences, 40% to 60% detected once. Ten or more counts support this clonotype. Patients chosen for sequencing had shown CD8+CD57+ cell expansion by flow cytometry. Every one of the patients had aplastic anemia (severe, acquired).

V and J are TRBV24-1 and TRBJ2-5; 10 positions agree with TRBD1. Sequenced: sorted CD4+, CD8+, or CD8+CD57+ T cells (not recorded which) from PBMCs. The sequence was collected from a human donor with aplastic anemia. This CDR3 reads CATSDLEETGGHWETQYF. Here the CDR3 DNA reads TGTGCCACCAGTGATTTGGAAGAGACAGGGGGCCACTGGGAGACCCAGTACTTC.